This T cell receptor (beta chain) was documented in a study of blood T cell repertoires in COVID-19. The CDR3 totals 16 residues. V lost 4 bases and J lost 2; bases outside the gene matches: 6. Germline CDR1 reads SGDLS; CDR2 reads YYNGEE. The table came from immunoSEQ multiplex PCR; TCRdb's copy has only in-frame clones and leaves some out. The sample holds roughly 140,000 clones, roughly 87% seen once. Sequences were obtained from peripheral blood. The chain links TRBV9 to TRBJ2-5; 12 nucleotides match TRBD2. The clonotype originates from a woman between 55 and 75 years old with active or convalescent COVID-19. The CDR3, as DNA: TGTGCCAGCAGCCCGGCACTAGCGGGGGGACAAGAGACCCAGTACTTC. Protein product: CASSPALAGGQETQYF.